Below are 5 T cell receptor beta chains sequenced from a single sample in a study of EBV T-cell therapy then PD-1 blockade in nasopharyngeal carcinoma. Profiled with immunoSEQ multiplex PCR; TCRdb holds only in-frame clones, not every one. The table shows about 19,000 clones, with 84% occurring only once. Stated treatment: AdE1-LMPpoly-expanded autologous EBV-specific T-cell therapy followed by anti-PD-1 nivolumab. The antigens these receptors bind are not known. The sample in question was CD8+ T cells from blood, obtained at roughly day 35 from a patient whose treatment included autologous EBV-specific T cells and nivolumab. Source of these receptors: a man in his forties or fifties with nasopharyngeal carcinoma.

The CDR3 DNA reads TGTGCCAGCAGTTTGGCCAGGGCTCAGCCCCAGCATTTT. It codes for CASSLARAQPQHF. This chain joins TRBV27 and TRBJ1-5; possible D gene TRBD1, 5 bases. There are 13 residues in the CDR3. Trimming shortened V by 3 bases and J by 6 bases, and 9 bases separated the two germline ends. Germline values: CDR1 MNHEY, CDR2 SMNVEV (reference sequence).

This clone was detected a few times. V and J are TRBV6-4 and TRBJ2-1; 14 bases are shared with TRBD2. V dropped 2 bases and J dropped 7; count of bases not matched to a gene: 4. This CDR3 region has 16 residues. The germline V gene has CDR1 MRHNA and CDR2 SNTAGT. The CDR3 protein is CASSDGTSGGTNEQFF. Here the CDR3 DNA reads TGTGCCAGCAGTGACGGGACTAGCGGGGGTACGAATGAGCAGTTCTTC.

V is TRBV5-6 and J is TRBJ1-2; 10 bases are shared with TRBD1. Germline V gene sequence: CDR1 SGHDT, CDR2 YYEEEE. J was trimmed by 1 base and V by 5 bases; bases with no gene match: 5. This CDR3 comprises 15 residues. The CDR3 coding sequence is TGTGCCAGCAGATCGGGGGACAGGGGTAACTATGGCTACACCTTC. Translating it yields CASRSGDRGNYGYTF.

V usage is TRBV6-5 and J usage is TRBJ2-5; D not certain. The CDR3 runs 15 residues. V lost 8 bases and J lost 4, with 20 bases in between. The germline V gene encodes CDR1 MNHEY and CDR2 SVGAGI. The CDR3, as DNA: TGTGCCAGCCTTCTCCGGAGTTCTAGAGTAGAGACCCAGTACTTC. Its translation is CASLLRSSRVETQYF.

The chain has TRBV2 and TRBJ1-6; D gene uncertain. V was trimmed by 4 bases and J by 10 bases, leaving 11 bases between them. The CDR3 is 13 residues long. Germline V CDR1 and CDR2: SNHLY, FYNNEI. CDR3 sequence reads: CASSGGVVSPLHF. As DNA, the CDR3 is TGTGCCAGCAGTGGTGGGGTTGTCTCACCCCTCCACTTT. The variable domain in full, completed from reference TRBV2 and TRBJ1-6, reads EPEVTQTPSHQVTQMGQEVILRCVPISNHLYFYWYRQILGQKVEFLVSFYNNEISEKSEIFDDQFSVERPDGSNFTLKIRSTKLEDSAMYFCASSGGVVSPLHFGNGTRLTVT.